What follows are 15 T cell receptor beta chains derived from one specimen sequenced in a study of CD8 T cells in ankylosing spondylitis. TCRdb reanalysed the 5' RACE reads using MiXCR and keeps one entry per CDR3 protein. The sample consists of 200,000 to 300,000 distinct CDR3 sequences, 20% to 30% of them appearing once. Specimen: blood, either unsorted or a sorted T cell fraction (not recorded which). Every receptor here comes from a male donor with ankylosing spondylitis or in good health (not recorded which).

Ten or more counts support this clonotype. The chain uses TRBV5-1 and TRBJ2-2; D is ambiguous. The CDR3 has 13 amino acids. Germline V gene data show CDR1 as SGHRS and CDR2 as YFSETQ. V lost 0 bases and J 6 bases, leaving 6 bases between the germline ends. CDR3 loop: CASSLVEAGELFF. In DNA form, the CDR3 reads TGCGCCAGCAGCTTGGTCGAAGCCGGGGAGCTGTTTTTT.

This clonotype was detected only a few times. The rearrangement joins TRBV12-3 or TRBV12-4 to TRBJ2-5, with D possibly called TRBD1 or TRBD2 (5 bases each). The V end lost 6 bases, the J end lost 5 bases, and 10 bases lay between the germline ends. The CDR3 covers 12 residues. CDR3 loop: CASSRWGETQYF. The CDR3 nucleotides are TGTGCCAGCAGCCGATGGGGGGAGACCCAGTACTTC.

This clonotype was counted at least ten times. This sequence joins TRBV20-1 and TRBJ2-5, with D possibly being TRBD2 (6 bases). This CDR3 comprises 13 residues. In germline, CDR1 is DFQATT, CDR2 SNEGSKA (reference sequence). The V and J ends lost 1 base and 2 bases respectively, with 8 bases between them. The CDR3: CSARGGGQETQYF. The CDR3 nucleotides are TGCAGTGCTAGAGGTGGAGGGCAAGAGACCCAGTACTTC.

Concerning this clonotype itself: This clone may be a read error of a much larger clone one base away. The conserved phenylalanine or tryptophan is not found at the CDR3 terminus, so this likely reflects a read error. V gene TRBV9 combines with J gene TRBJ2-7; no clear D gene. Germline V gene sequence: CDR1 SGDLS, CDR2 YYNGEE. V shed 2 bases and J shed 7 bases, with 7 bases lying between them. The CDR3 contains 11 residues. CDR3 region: CASSVPPEQYL. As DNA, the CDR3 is TGTGCCAGCAGCGTTCCTCCAGAGCAGTACCTC.

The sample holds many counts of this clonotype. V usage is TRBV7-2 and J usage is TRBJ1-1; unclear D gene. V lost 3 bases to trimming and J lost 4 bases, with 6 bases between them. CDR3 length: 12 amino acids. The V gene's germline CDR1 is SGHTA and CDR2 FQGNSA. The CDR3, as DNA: TGTGCCAGCAGCTTTTATGGCACTGAAGCTTTCTTT. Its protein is CASSFYGTEAFF.

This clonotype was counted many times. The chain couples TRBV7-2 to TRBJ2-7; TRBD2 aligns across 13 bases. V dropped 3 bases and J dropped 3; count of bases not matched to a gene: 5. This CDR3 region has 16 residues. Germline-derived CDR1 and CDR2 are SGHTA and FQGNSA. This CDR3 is CASSLTSGGLGYEQYF. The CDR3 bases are TGTGCCAGCAGCTTGACTAGCGGGGGGTTAGGCTACGAGCAGTACTTC.

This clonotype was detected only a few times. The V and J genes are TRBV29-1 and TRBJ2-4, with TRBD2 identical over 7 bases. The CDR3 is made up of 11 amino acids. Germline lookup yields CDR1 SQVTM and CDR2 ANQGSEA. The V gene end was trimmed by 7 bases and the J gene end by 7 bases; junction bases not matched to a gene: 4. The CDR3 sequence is CSAGGTNIQYF. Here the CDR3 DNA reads TGCAGCGCCGGGGGGACGAACATTCAGTACTTC.

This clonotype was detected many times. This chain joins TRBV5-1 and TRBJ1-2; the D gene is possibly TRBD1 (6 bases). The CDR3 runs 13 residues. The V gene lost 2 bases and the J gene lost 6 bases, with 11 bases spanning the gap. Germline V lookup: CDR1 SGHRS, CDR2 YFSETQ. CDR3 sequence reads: CASSFQGPNGYTF. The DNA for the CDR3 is TGCGCCAGCAGCTTTCAGGGGCCGAATGGCTACACCTTC.

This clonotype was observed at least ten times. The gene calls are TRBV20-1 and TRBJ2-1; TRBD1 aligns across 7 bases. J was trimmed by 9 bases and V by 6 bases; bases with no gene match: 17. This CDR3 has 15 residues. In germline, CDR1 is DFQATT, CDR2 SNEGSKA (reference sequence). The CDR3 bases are TGCAGTGCCCGACAGGGTTCCGCTAGCACTGGTGAGCAGTTCTTC. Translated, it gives CSARQGSASTGEQFF.

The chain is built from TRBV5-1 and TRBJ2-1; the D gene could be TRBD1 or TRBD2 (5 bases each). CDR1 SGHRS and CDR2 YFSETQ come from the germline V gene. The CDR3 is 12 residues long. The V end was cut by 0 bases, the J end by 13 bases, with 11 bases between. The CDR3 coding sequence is TGCGCCAGCAGCTTGGGGGGGTCGGATCAGTTCTTC. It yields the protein CASSLGGSDQFF.

The CDR3 spells CASSPSQGANAEAFF. Written as DNA, the CDR3 is TGTGCCAGCTCACCCTCCCAGGGGGCAAACGCTGAAGCTTTCTTT. The chain combines TRBV18 with TRBJ1-1; 8 nucleotides match TRBD1. Germline CDR1 is KGHSH and CDR2 is LQKENI. The CDR3 has 15 amino acids. With 3 bases clipped from V and 6 bases from J, the junction kept 9 bases outside the gene matches.

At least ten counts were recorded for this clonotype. The CDR3 is CSLHRGGYNEQFF. CDR3 nucleotide sequence: TGCAGTCTCCACCGGGGGGGTTACAATGAGCAGTTCTTC. This sequence joins TRBV20-1 and TRBJ2-1, with 8 bases identical to TRBD2. The J segment lost 4 bases and the V segment lost 8 bases, leaving 7 bases of the junction unmatched. The CDR3 runs to 13 residues. Germline-derived CDR1 and CDR2 are DFQATT and SNEGSKA (reference sequence).

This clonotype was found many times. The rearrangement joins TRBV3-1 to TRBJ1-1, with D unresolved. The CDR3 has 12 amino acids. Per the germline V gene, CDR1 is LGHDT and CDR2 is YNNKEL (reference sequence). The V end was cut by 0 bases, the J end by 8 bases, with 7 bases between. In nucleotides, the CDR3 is TGTGCCAGCAGCCAAGATAATGGGGAAGCTTTCTTT. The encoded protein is CASSQDNGEAFF.

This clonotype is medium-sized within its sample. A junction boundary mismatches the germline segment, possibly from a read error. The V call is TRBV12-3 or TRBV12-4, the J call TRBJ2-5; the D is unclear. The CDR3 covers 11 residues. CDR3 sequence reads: CASSLGETQYF. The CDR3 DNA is TGTGCCAGCAGCTTAGGAGAGACCCAGTACTTC.

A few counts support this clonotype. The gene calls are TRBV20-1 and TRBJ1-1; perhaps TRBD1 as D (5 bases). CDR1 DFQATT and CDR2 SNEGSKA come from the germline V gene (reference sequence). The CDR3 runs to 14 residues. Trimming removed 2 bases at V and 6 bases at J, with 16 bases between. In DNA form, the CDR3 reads TGCAGTGCTAGATCTGGGGGGATCGGCGCTGAAGCTTTCTTT. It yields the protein CSARSGGIGAEAFF.